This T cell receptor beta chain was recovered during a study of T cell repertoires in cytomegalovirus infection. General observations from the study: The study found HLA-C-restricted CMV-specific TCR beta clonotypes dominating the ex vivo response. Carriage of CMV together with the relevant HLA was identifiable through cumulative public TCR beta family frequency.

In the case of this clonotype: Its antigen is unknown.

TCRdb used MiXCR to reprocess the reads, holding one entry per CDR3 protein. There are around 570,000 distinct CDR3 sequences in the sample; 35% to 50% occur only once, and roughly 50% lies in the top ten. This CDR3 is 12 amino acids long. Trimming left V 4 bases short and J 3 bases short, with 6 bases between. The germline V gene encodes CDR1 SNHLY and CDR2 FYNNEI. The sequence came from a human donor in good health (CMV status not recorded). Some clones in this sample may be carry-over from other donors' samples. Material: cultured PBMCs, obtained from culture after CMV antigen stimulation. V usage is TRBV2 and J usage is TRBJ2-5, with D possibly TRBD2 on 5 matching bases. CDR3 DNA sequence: TGTGCCAGCAGTGGGACTGAAGAGACCCAGTACTTC. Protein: CASSGTEETQYF.